This T cell receptor (beta chain) was captured by sequencing in a study of PD-1 blockade in classical Hodgkin lymphoma. Notes on the study in general: Compared with healthy donors, newly diagnosed patients reportedly showed lower baseline TCR diversity.

Clones were sequenced by immunoSEQ multiplex PCR, and TCRdb holds only the in-frame ones, with some missing. The table lists approximately 15,000 clones, roughly nine tenths of them singletons. Specified time point: newly diagnosed, previously untreated cHL patient sample. The CDR3 totals 15 residues. Germline V CDR1 and CDR2: MNHEY, SMNVEV (reference sequence). Trimming shortened V by 5 bases and J by 3 bases, and 14 bases separated the two germline ends. A word on this clone: Antigen specificity is unknown.

The clonotype was recovered from a human donor with classical Hodgkin lymphoma. The chain has TRBV27 and TRBJ1-5; no definite D call. The sample consisted of peripheral blood mononuclear cells (PBMCs). Here the CDR3 reads CASSPRQRDNQPQHF. The CDR3 DNA sequence: TGTGCCAGCAGTCCCCGCCAGCGGGACAATCAGCCCCAGCATTTT.